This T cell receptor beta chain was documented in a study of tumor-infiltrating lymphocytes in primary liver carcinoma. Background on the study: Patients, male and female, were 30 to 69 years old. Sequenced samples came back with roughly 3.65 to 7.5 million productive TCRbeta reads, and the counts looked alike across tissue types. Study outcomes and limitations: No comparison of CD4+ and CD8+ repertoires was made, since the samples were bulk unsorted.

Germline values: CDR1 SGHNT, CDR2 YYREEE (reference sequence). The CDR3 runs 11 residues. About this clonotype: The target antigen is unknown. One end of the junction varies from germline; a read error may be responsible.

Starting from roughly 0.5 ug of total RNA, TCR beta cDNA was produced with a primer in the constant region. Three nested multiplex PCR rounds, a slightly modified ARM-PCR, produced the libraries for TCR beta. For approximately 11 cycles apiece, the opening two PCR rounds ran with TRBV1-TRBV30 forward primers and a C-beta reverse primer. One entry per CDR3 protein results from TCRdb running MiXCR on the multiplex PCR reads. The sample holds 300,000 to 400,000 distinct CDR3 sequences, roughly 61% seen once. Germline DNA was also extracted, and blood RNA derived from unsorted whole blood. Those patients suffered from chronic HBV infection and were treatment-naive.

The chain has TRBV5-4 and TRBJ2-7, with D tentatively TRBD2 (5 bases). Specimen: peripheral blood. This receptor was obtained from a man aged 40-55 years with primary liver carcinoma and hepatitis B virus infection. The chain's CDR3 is CASSLGGGLDF. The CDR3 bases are TGTGCCAGCAGCTTGGGTGGCGGGCTGGACTTC.